Listed below are T cell receptor beta chains from one sample, sequenced in a study of cytomegalovirus exposure and HLA in healthy donors. Clones were sequenced by immunoSEQ multiplex PCR, and TCRdb holds only the in-frame ones, with some missing. The sample shows under 150,000 clones, 70% to 90% of them seen only once. Sequenced input: PBMCs. These receptors came from a man over 45 in good health and CMV-seronegative. Both conserved end residues are part of each CDR3.

V	CDR3
TRBV27	CASSPRGTGDYEQYF
TRBV10-1	CASSGTAGGSYEQYF
TRBV28	CASSNFPGLATSSYEQYF
TRBV5-4	CASSLGDRENEQFF
TRBV4-1	CASSQDRGGLNTGELFF
TRBV5-4	CASSLDRSTDTQYF
TRBV19	CASSIGIAGDNEQFF
TRBV28	CATSSGGGPFF
TRBV6-1	CASSEKGTGLFEAFF
TRBV2	CASSDSSGSQFF
TRBV27	CASSSYPEVAEAFF
TRBV5-4	CASSPWTSGSSETQYF
TRBV4-2	CASSQGTGGINTEAFF